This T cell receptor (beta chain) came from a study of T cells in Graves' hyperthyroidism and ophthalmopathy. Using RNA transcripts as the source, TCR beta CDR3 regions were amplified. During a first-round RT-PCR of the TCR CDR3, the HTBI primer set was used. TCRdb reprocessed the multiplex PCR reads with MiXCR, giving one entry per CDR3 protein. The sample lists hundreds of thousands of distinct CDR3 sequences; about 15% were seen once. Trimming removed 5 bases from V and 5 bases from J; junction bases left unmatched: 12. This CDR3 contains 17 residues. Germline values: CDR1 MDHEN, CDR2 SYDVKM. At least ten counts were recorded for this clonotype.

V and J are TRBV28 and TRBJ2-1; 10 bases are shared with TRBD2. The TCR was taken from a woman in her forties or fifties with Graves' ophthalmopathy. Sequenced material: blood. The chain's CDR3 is CASSPPNSGRINNEQFF. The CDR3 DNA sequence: TGTGCCAGCAGTCCCCCGAATAGCGGGAGGATCAACAATGAGCAGTTCTTC.